Presented here are 6 T cell receptor beta chains from one specimen sequenced in a study of blood T cell repertoires in COVID-19. TCRdb's table, derived via immunoSEQ multiplex PCR, lists solely in-frame clones and lacks some. The top ten hold around 1.6% of the sample, which has more than 300,000 clones, more than 75% seen once. The sample consisted of peripheral blood. The receptor set was obtained from a woman between 45 and 60 years old with acute or convalescent COVID-19.

As regards this clone: The same CDR3 also results from other DNA sequences found in this sample. The chain is built from TRBV7-2 and TRBJ1-2, with TRBD1 identical over 7 bases. The CDR3 covers 14 residues. Germline CDR1 and CDR2: SGHTA and FQGNSA. V lost 2 bases to trimming and J lost 1 base; unmatched junction nucleotides: 1. CDR3 nucleotides: TGTGCCAGCAGCTTAAACAGGGGTAACTATGGCTACACCTTC. It is translated as CASSLNRGNYGYTF.

The chain combines TRBV25-1 with TRBJ2-1; 7 positions agree with TRBD2. The CDR3 consists of 13 residues. The V gene's germline CDR1 is MGHDK and CDR2 SYGVNS. The trim removed 3 bases at V and 9 bases at J, leaving 5 bases unmatched. CDR3 in DNA: TGTGCCAGCAGTGACGCGGGAGAATCTGAGCAGTTCTTC. Amino acid sequence: CASSDAGESEQFF.

V usage is TRBV7-5 and J usage is TRBJ2-5; the D call of TRBD2 is as the table states it, not checked on the DNA. TRBV7-5 is designated a pseudogene. The CDR3 is made up of 16 amino acids. CDR3 in amino acids: CARSLGRAGEGETQYF. The DNA of the CDR3 is TGTGCCAGAAGCTTAGGCCGAGCGGGAGAAGGGGAGACCCAGTACTTC.

The rearrangement joins TRBV2 to TRBJ2-7; 7 positions match TRBD2. The trim removed 11 bases at V and 2 bases at J, leaving 12 bases unmatched. The CDR3 is made up of 14 amino acids. Germline V gene data show CDR1 as SNHLY and CDR2 as FYNNEI. The CDR3 DNA reads TGTGCCTCAAAGGCGGGGGACGGAACCTACGAGCAGTACTTC. As protein: CASKAGDGTYEQYF.

With regard to this clone: The same CDR3 can be traced to other DNA sequences in this sample. The V gene is TRBV18, the J gene TRBJ2-7, with TRBD2 matching over 8 bases. This CDR3 comprises 14 residues. Trimming took 2 bases from V and 0 from J; bases not matched to a gene: 0. Germline V gene data show CDR1 as KGHSH and CDR2 as LQKENI. The CDR3 reads CASSPGTSSYEQYF. The CDR3 DNA reads as TGTGCCAGCTCACCAGGGACTAGCTCCTACGAGCAGTACTTC.

The chain uses TRBV27 and TRBJ1-2; 7 bases fit TRBD1. The CDR3 has 13 residues. The J segment lost 3 bases and the V segment lost 5 bases, leaving 3 bases of the junction unmatched. Per the germline V gene, CDR1 is MNHEY and CDR2 is SMNVEV (reference sequence). The CDR3 sequence: CASSKQGHYGYTF. For the CDR3, the DNA is TGTGCCAGCAGTAAACAGGGGCACTATGGCTACACCTTC.